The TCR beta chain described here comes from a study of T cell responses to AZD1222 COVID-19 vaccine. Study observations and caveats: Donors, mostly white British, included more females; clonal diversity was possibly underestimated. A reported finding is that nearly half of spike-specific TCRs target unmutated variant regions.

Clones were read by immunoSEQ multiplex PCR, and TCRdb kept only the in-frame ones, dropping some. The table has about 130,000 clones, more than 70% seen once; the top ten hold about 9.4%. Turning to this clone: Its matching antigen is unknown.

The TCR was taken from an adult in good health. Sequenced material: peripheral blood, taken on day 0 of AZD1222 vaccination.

The CDR3 region is CASSYRDRGLNGYTF. Here the CDR3 DNA reads TGTGCCAGCAGTTACCGGGACAGGGGGCTGAATGGCTACACCTTC. J is TRBJ1-2 and V is TRBV6-5; TRBD1 agrees at 12 bases. After removal of 2 bases from V and 6 bases from J, the junction contained 4 bases not matched to a gene. CDR3 length equals 15 residues. Germline CDR1 and CDR2: MNHEY and SVGAGI.